This T cell receptor (beta chain) was sequenced during a study of PD-L1 blockade in urothelial cancer. This CDR3 region has 15 residues. Germline V gene data show CDR1 as SGHRS and CDR2 as YFSETQ. V lost 4 bases and J lost 4; bases outside the gene matches: 10. Generated by immunoSEQ multiplex PCR, the TCRdb table keeps only in-frame clones and is missing some. The table lists about 84,000 clones, 90% to 95% of them singletons. Study conclusions and caveats: Tumor-linked clones in blood grew more by 3 weeks in durable-benefit patients.

Of note for this clone: Antigen specificity is unknown.

The receptor was derived from a man aged 60-69 years with urothelial cancer. The V gene is TRBV5-1, the J gene TRBJ2-7; TRBD1 aligns across 8 bases. The starting material was PBMCs, obtained around atezolizumab (anti-PD-L1) treatment. The CDR3 bases are TGCGCCAGCAGCAATGACAGGGGAAGGGCATACGAGCAGTACTTC. Translating gives CASSNDRGRAYEQYF.